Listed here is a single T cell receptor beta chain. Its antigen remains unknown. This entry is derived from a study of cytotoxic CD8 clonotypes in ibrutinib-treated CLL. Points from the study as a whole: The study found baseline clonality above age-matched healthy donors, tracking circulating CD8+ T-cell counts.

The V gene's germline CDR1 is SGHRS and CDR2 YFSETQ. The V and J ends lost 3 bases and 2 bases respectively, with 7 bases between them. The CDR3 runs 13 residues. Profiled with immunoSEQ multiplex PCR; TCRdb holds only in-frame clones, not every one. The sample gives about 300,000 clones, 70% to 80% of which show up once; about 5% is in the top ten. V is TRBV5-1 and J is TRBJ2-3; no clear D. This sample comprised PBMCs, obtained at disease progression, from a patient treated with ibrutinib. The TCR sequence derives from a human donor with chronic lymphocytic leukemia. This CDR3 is CASSSSVTDTQYF. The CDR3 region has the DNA TGCGCCAGCAGCTCCTCGGTCACAGATACGCAGTATTTT.